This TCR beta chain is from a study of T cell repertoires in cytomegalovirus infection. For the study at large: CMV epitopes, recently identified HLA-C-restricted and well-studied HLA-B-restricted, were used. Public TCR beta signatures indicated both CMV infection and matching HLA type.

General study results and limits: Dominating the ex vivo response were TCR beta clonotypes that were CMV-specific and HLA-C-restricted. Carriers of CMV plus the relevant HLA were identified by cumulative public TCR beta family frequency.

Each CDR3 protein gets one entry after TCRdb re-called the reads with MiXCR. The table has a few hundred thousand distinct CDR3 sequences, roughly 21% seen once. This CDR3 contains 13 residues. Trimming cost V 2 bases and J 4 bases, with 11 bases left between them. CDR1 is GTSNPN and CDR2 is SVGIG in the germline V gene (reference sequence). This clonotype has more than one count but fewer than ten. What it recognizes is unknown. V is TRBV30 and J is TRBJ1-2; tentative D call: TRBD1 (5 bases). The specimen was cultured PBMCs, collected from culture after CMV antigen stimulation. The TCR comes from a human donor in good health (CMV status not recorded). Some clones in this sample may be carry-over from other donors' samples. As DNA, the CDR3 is TGTGCCTGGAGTACAAGGGGTGGCTATGGCTACACCTTC. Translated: CAWSTRGGYGYTF. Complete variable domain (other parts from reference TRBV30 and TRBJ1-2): SQTIHQWPATLVQPVGSPLSLECTVEGTSNPNLYWYRQAAGRGLQLLFYSVGIGQISSEVPQNLSASRPQDRQFILSSKKLLLSDSGFYLCAWSTRGGYGYTFGSGTRLTVV.